The 9 T cell receptor beta chains below come from one sample, sequenced in a study of T cell responses to AZD1222 COVID-19 vaccine. Assay: immunoSEQ multiplex PCR; the TCRdb copy retains only in-frame clones and omits some. The sample lists roughly 140,000 clones, 89% occurring once. The sample consisted of peripheral blood, taken on day 0 of AZD1222 vaccination. The receptors come from an adult in good health.

The chain employs TRBV7-2 and TRBJ2-1; TRBD2 matches at 12 bases. V shed 5 bases, J shed 7 bases, and the junction held 12 bases outside the gene matches. Germline V gene sequence: CDR1 SGHTA, CDR2 FQGNSA. This CDR3 has 17 residues. The CDR3 region has the DNA TGTGCCAGCAGCCCGCCACCGGGACTAGCGGGTCCTAATGAGCAGTTCTTC. This sequence encodes CASSPPPGLAGPNEQFF.

The chain carries TRBV7-9 and TRBJ2-3; D is unclear. Per the germline V gene, CDR1 is SEHNR and CDR2 is FQNEAQ (reference sequence). V lost 5 bases and J 0 bases, leaving 9 bases between the germline ends. The CDR3 has 14 residues. The CDR3 sequence: CASSRSYSTDTQYF. The CDR3 DNA follows: TGTGCCAGCAGCCGGTCCTATAGCACAGATACGCAGTATTTT.

This sequence joins TRBV28 and TRBJ2-3; 7 nucleotides match TRBD1. V was clipped by 5 bases and J by 7 bases; unmatched bases: 9. Germline CDR1 reads MDHEN; CDR2 reads SYDVKM. The length of the CDR3 is 14 residues. Here the CDR3 DNA reads TGTGCCAGCAGTAGGGAAGTACAGGGGAATACGCAGTATTTT. Translating it yields CASSREVQGNTQYF.

The CDR3 DNA reads TGTGCCACCAGTGATCCACTTTTAAATGAGCAGTTCTTC. Amino acids: CATSDPLLNEQFF. This chain joins TRBV24-1 and TRBJ2-1; D unclear. CDR3 length: 13 residues. Trimming shortened V by 3 bases and J by 7 bases, and 9 bases separated the two germline ends. The germline V gene has CDR1 KGHDR and CDR2 SFDVKD.

This chain connects TRBV4-1 to TRBJ1-6; D gene uncertain. Trimming cost V 2 bases and J 2 bases, with 7 bases left between them. The CDR3 consists of 15 residues. Per the germline V gene, CDR1 is MGHRA and CDR2 is YSYEKL. The CDR3 sequence: CASSQSDTYNSPLHF. CDR3 DNA sequence: TGCGCCAGCAGCCAATCAGATACCTATAATTCACCCCTCCACTTT.

The rearrangement links TRBV10-3 to TRBJ1-1; D is uncertain. Per the germline V gene, CDR1 is ENHRY and CDR2 is SYGVKD. The V end lost 0 bases, the J end lost 3 bases, and 5 bases lay between the germline ends. This CDR3 has 13 residues. The CDR3 loop is CAISESGYTEAFF. In DNA form, the CDR3 reads TGTGCCATCAGTGAGTCAGGGTACACTGAAGCTTTCTTT.

This clone was seen only once. V and J are TRBV24-1 and TRBJ1-1, with D uncertain. Trimming took 4 bases from V and 1 from J, leaving 6 bases between them. CDR1 KGHDR and CDR2 SFDVKD come from the germline V gene. The CDR3 consists of 13 residues. The CDR3 DNA reads TGTGCCACCAGTGACAACACGAACACTGAAGCTTTCTTT. As protein: CATSDNTNTEAFF.

The rearrangement links TRBV2 to TRBJ1-6; 7 bases align to TRBD1. The CDR3 spans 14 residues. Germline V gives CDR1 SNHLY, CDR2 FYNNEI. J gave up 5 bases and V 5 bases, and 3 bases lay outside the gene matches. CDR3 coding DNA: TGTGCCAGCAGTTGGGACAGTCATAATTCACCCCTCCACTTT. Translating it yields CASSWDSHNSPLHF.

The V call is TRBV6-5, the J call TRBJ1-1; D not certain. Trimming removed 6 bases at V and 7 bases at J, with 15 bases between. The CDR3 extends over 13 amino acids. Germline V gene lookup returns CDR1 MNHEY and CDR2 SVGAGI. The CDR3 sequence: CASSTGDYLEAFF. The CDR3 region has the DNA TGTGCCAGCAGCACTGGAGACTACCTTGAAGCTTTCTTT.